This is a list of T cell receptor beta chains from one sample in a study of blood T cell repertoires in COVID-19. Sequencing used immunoSEQ multiplex PCR; TCRdb keeps in-frame clones, though not all of them. Of about 230,000 clones detected, 65% to 90% appear once; the ten largest clones hold about 2%. The sequenced sample was peripheral blood. The source of these receptors is a middle-aged man who had recovered from COVID-19. Both conserved end residues are part of each CDR3. The D gene is left open where the match is weak. Expanded clones are given a class, and other clones once, few, many or no size at all.

-,-,TRBJ1-5,TRBV15,TGTGCCACCAGTTTTCACGCAAGAGGGAATCAGCCCCAGCATTTT,CATSFHARGNQPQHF
TRBD2,once,TRBJ2-5,TRBV27,TGTGCCAGCAGTTCCATATATGGTAGCGGGGGTGAAGAGACCCAGTACTTC,CASSSIYGSGGEETQYF
TRBD1,-,TRBJ2-1,TRBV12-3/TRBV12-4,TGTGCCAGCAGTTTGACAGGGGGGCATGAGCAGTTCTTC,CASSLTGGHEQFF
TRBD2,once,TRBJ2-7,TRBV6-2/TRBV6-3,TGTGCCAGCAGTTACACCCTAGCGGGGGCGTACGAGCAGTACTTC,CASSYTLAGAYEQYF
TRBD2,-,TRBJ2-2,TRBV18,TGTGCCAGCTCACCACCGAGGACTAGCGGGAGTGTATATTTGAACACCGGGGAGCTGTTTTTT,CASSPPRTSGSVYLNTGELFF
-,-,TRBJ1-5,TRBV7-9,TGTGCCAGCAGCAAGGGGGGGGGCAATCAGCCCCAGCATTTT,CASSKGGGNQPQHF
-,-,TRBJ1-1,TRBV7-2,TGTGCCAGCAGCCCTAGGACAGCGAACACTGAAGCTTTCTTT,CASSPRTANTEAFF
-,-,TRBJ2-3,TRBV7-2,TGTGCCAGCAGCTCCGGGGCAGGGGGGTTCACAGATACGCAGTATTTT,CASSSGAGGFTDTQYF
-,-,TRBJ2-1,TRBV9,TGTGCCAGCAGCGCCAACAGGGCCTATGGGAGGGATGAGCAGTTCTTC,CASSANRAYGRDEQFF
-,-,TRBJ1-5,TRBV3-1/TRBV3-2,TGTGCCAGCAGCCAAGTAAATCAGCCCCAGCATTTT,CASSQVNQPQHF
TRBD2,-,TRBJ2-1,TRBV4-3,TGCGCCAGCAGCCAAGAAACTAGCGGGGTGTTCAATGAGCAGTTCTTC,CASSQETSGVFNEQFF
TRBD2,-,TRBJ2-5,TRBV9,TGTGCCAGCAGCGCCCAAGGAGCGGGGGGGCCGATAAGAGAGACCCAGTACTTC,CASSAQGAGGPIRETQYF
-,-,TRBJ2-3,TRBV18,TGTGCCAGCTCACCAGCGGTGCGGGCAGATACGCAGTATTTT,CASSPAVRADTQYF
TRBD2,once,TRBJ2-3,TRBV30,TGTGCCTGGAGTGTACGAAGCGGGAGTCTTAGCACAGATACGCAGTATTTT,CAWSVRSGSLSTDTQYF
-,-,TRBJ2-1,TRBV2,TGTGCCAGCAGTACGGGACTTCTCAATGAGCAGTTCTTC,CASSTGLLNEQFF
TRBD1,-,TRBJ2-7,TRBV6-5,TGTGCCACGCCCGCTAGCGGGACAGGGGGCTACGAGCAGTACTTC,CATPASGTGGYEQYF
TRBD1,-,TRBJ1-1,TRBV19,TGTGCCAGTAGTCTGATACTTGTTTCAGGGGGGATGAACACTGAAGCTTTCTTT,CASSLILVSGGMNTEAFF
-,-,TRBJ1-6,TRBV19,TGTGCCAGTAGTATTACAGGGAATTCACCCCTCCACTTT,CASSITGNSPLHF
TRBD1,-,TRBJ2-1,TRBV30,TGTGCCTGGAGCCCGGGACAGGGCCCAAGGGAGCAGTTCTTC,CAWSPGQGPREQFF
TRBD1,-,TRBJ2-3,TRBV9,TGTGCCAGCAGCGCGATACAGGGGGCGGGCCGGTCAGATACGCAGTATTTT,CASSAIQGAGRSDTQYF
-,-,TRBJ2-4,TRBV9,TGTGCCAGCAGTGCGACACCGAAAAAAAACATTCAGTACTTC,CASSATPKKNIQYF
TRBD2,-,TRBJ2-1,TRBV5-4,TGTGCCAGCAGCTTGGGGCCGGGACTAGCGGTCTTGAATGAGCAGTTCTTC,CASSLGPGLAVLNEQFF